Below are 3 T cell receptor beta chains sequenced from a single sample in a study of T cell repertoires in cytomegalovirus infection (dated by TCRdb to between 2018 and 2020). The sequencing machine was an Illumina HiSeq 1500. TCRdb handled the public reads itself, with Q25 trimming in fastp and clone calling in MiXCR, and kept productive beta chains. Each entry merges the rows of one CDR3 protein and shows their most common DNA and genes. The sample table contains some 300,000 distinct CDR3 sequences; only one count was recorded for approximately 14% of them. The ten biggest clones cover around 9% of the sample. Sequenced material: PBMCs. The receptors were sampled from a human donor in good health (CMV status not recorded). Some clones in this sample may be carry-over from other donors' samples.

This clonotype appeared a few times. The CDR3 DNA sequence: TGCAGCGTTCCGAAATGGGGACAGGGAGGGGCGTACGAGCAGTACTTC. This sequence encodes CSVPKWGQGGAYEQYF. The V and J genes are TRBV29-1 and TRBJ2-7, with 9 bases identical to TRBD1. The germline V gene encodes CDR1 SQVTM and CDR2 ANQGSEA. V trimming: 5 bases; J trimming: 4 bases; junction bases outside the gene matches: 15. This CDR3 has 16 amino acids.

This clonotype occurred a few times. The CDR3 nucleotides read TGTGCCAGCAGCTACAACTATCAGGGAAGCGGCCAGCCCCAGCATTTT. This sequence encodes CASSYNYQGSGQPQHF. The chain employs TRBV6-2 or TRBV6-3 and TRBJ1-5; D might be TRBD1 (5 bases). The V end was cut by 6 bases, the J end by 7 bases, with 22 bases between. The CDR3 consists of 16 residues. Germline V gene lookup returns CDR1 MNHEY and CDR2 SVGEGT.

This clonotype was counted a few times. The rearrangement uses TRBV4-1 and TRBJ2-5, with a possible D match to TRBD1 (5 bases). V was clipped by 6 bases and J by 5 bases, with 13 bases between them. Germline V gene lookup returns CDR1 MGHRA and CDR2 YSYEKL. The CDR3 has 13 residues. CDR3 sequence (DNA): TGCGCCAGCAGGGGTTCAGGGCGGGAGACCCAGTACTTC. Its protein is CASRGSGRETQYF.